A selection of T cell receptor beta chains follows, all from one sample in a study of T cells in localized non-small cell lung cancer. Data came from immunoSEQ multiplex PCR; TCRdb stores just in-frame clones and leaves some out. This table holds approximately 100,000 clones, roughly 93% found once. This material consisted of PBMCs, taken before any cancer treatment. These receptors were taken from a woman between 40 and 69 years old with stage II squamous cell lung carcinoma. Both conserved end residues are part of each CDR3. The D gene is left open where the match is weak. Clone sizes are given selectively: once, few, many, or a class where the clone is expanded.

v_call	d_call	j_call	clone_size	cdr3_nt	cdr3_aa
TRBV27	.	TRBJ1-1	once	TGTGCCAGCAGTTTATCGGCCCCGAACACTGAAGCTTTCTTT	CASSLSAPNTEAFF
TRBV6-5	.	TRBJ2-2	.	TGTGCCAGCACCTTACTCAGGGTGAACACCGGGGAGCTGTTTTTT	CASTLLRVNTGELFF
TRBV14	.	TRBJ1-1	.	TGTGCCAGCAGCCGACTGCAAGGGATCACTGAAGCTTTCTTT	CASSRLQGITEAFF
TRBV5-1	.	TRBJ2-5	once	TGCGCCAGCAGCTTAGGGGGGGTTGAGACCCAGTACTTC	CASSLGGVETQYF
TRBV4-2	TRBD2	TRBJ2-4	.	TGTGCCAGCAGCCAAGAGGGGGCTAGCGGGAGGGTCCTGGGAGGACCCAAAAACATTCAGTACTTC	CASSQEGASGRVLGGPKNIQYF
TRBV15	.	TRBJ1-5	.	TGTGCCACCAGCAGAGAGGTCCGACGTCAGCCCCAGCATTTT	CATSREVRRQPQHF
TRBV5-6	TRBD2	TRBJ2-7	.	TGTGCCAGCAGCTTGGGAAGCGGGGGCTTGCTTTACGAGCAGTACTTC	CASSLGSGGLLYEQYF
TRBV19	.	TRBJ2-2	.	TGTGCCAGTAGTCCGAGGACCGGGCGCGGGACCGGGGAGCTGTTTTTT	CASSPRTGRGTGELFF
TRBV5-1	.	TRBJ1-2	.	TGCGCCAGCAGCTTGGCCGGGCGGGCGGATGGCTACACCTTC	CASSLAGRADGYTF
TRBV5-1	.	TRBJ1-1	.	TGCGCCAGCAGCTTGGCGTGGACAGACAACACTGAAGCTTTCTTT	CASSLAWTDNTEAFF
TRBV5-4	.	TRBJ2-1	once	TGTGCCAGCAGTCCAGAACAGGTGGCTGAGCAGTTCTTC	CASSPEQVAEQFF
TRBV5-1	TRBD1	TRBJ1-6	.	TGCGCCAGCAGCTCTTGGGCCCGGACAGGGTCTAATTCACCCCTCCACTTT	CASSSWARTGSNSPLHF
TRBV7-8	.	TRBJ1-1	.	TGTGCCAGCAGCTTGGGAACGGCGAACACTGAAGCTTTCTTT	CASSLGTANTEAFF
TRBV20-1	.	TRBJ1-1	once	TGCAGTGCTTCCTCCGAGACTGAAGCTTTCTTT	CSASSETEAFF
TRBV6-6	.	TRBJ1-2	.	TGTGCCAGCAGCCCAACAGGGAATGGCTACACCTTC	CASSPTGNGYTF
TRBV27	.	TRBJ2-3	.	TGTGCCAGCACCCCTGGGGGGGGCCCTTGGGCGCAGTATTTT	CASTPGGGPWAQYF
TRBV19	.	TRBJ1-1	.	TGTGCCAGTAGTATGAGATCAGGGACGGGGAACACTGAAGCTTTCTTT	CASSMRSGTGNTEAFF
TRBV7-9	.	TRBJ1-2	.	TGTGCCAGCAGCTTACTCGACGGAGGCTATGGCTACACCTTC	CASSLLDGGYGYTF
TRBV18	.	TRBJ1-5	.	TGTGCCAGCTCACCGCGACCCGGACAGCAGCCCCAGCATTTT	CASSPRPGQQPQHF
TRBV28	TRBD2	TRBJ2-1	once	TGTGCCAGCAGTTTAAGTTTACTAGCGCTCAATGAGCAGTTCTTC	CASSLSLLALNEQFF
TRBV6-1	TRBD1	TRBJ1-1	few	TGTGCCAGCAGCCAGGACAGGGTTAGCACTGAAGCTTTCTTT	CASSQDRVSTEAFF
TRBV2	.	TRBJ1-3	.	TGTGCCAGCAGTGAAGGGGGACGGGACTCTGGAAACACCATATATTTT	CASSEGGRDSGNTIYF
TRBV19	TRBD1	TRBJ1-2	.	TGTGCCAGTAGTCCCCGGACAGGGATTAACTATGGCTACACCTTC	CASSPRTGINYGYTF
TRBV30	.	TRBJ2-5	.	TGTGCCTGGAGTGTACAAAAGCGGGAGACCCAGTACTTC	CAWSVQKRETQYF
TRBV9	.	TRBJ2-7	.	TGTGCCAGCAGCCTCTTTGAGGAGGTGAGCTTCTACGAGCAGTACTTC	CASSLFEEVSFYEQYF
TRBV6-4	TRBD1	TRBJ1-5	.	TGTGCCAGCAGTGACGCTACGGTTACGGACAGGGTCAATCAGCCCCAGCATTTT	CASSDATVTDRVNQPQHF
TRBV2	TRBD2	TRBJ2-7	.	TGTGCCAGCAGTGAAGAGGGAGCGGGAGTCTACGAGCAGTACTTC	CASSEEGAGVYEQYF
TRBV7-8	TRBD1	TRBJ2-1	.	TGTGCCAGCAGCATCGACAGGGGGCTCTACAATGAGCAGTTCTTC	CASSIDRGLYNEQFF
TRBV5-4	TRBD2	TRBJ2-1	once	TGTGCCAGCAGCCCGGGACTAGCGGAACGGGATGAGCAGTTCTTC	CASSPGLAERDEQFF
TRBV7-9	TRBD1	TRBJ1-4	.	TGTGCCAGCAGCCCGACAGGGTTCGCTAATGAAAAACTGTTTTTT	CASSPTGFANEKLFF
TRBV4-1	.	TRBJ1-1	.	TGCGCCAGCAGCCAAGAAAAGGTGGGGGGGCGGCCTCAAGATACTGAAGCTTTCTTT	CASSQEKVGGRPQDTEAFF
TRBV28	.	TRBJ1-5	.	TGTGCCAGCACCGGGGTCAATCAGCCCCAGCATTTT	CASTGVNQPQHF
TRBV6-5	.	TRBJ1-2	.	TGTGCCAGCAGTTACGGCAGGGGCCCCGAGGGCTACACCTTC	CASSYGRGPEGYTF
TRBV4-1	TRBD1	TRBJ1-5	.	TGCGCCAGCAGCGAGGGGGCCGATAGCAATCAGCCCCAGCATTTT	CASSEGADSNQPQHF
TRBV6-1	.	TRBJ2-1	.	TGTGCCACCCGACCTCAGGGCATCAACAATGAGCAGTTCTTC	CATRPQGINNEQFF
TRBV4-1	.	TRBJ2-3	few	TGCGCCAGCAGCCAATATACCGGGGGCGCAGATACGCAGTATTTT	CASSQYTGGADTQYF
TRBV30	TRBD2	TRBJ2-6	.	TGTGCCTGGATCCCCGGGGGGTCCGGGGCCAACGTCCTGACTTTC	CAWIPGGSGANVLTF
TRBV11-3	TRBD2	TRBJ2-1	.	TGTGCCAGCAGCTCTCAAACTAGCGGTAGCTCCTACAATGAGCAGTTCTTC	CASSSQTSGSSYNEQFF
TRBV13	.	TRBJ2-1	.	TGTGCCAGCAGCTTAGGGAGGTCGTCCTACAATGAGCAGTTCTTC	CASSLGRSSYNEQFF
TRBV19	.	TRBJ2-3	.	TGTGCCAGTAGTTTGTTGGATGGTACCACAGATACGCAGTATTTT	CASSLLDGTTDTQYF
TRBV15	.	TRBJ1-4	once	TGTGCCACCAGCGGGGGTCAGGGGACTAATGAAAAACTGTTTTTT	CATSGGQGTNEKLFF
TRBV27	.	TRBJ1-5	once	TGTGCCAGCAGTTCACCGATACAGGGACATCGATTACATTTT	CASSSPIQGHRLHF
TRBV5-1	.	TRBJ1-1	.	TGCGCCAGCAGCGCCCAGGGTCTAGGGACTGAAGCTTTCTTT	CASSAQGLGTEAFF
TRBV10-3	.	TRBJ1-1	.	TGTGCCATCAGTGAGTCCTTCGGGGACGCTTTCTTT	CAISESFGDAFF
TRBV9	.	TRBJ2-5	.	TGTGCCAGCAGCGTAGAGGCAGGCCTTAAGGAGACCCAGTACTTC	CASSVEAGLKETQYF